This TCR beta chain was documented in a study of cytomegalovirus exposure and HLA in healthy donors (dated by TCRdb to the late 2010s). Broadly, across the study: An earlier analysis of about 560 of the donors reported over 250 Gb of sequence data and 95 million to 120 million unique TCR beta sequences obtained from around 170 million T cells. About 310 gigabases of sequencing data and around 87 million unique TCR sequences were included in an early release covering under 650 HLA-typed donors. Of the roughly 390 genotyped donors, approximately 80% fell in the genetic ancestry cluster associated with self-reported Caucasian donors. The study aimed to test whether signatures of past pathogen exposure could be identified by cataloging public T cell receptors. The T cell repertoires of some 670 subjects were profiled by immunosequencing and related to cytomegalovirus serostatus. Along with the approximately 650-subject first cohort, a separate validation cohort of around 110 different subjects was used. High-throughput TCR immunosequencing, statistical association of individual TCRs with disease status, and machine learning were combined to predict cytomegalovirus infection status. A later analysis re-analyzed previously published TCR beta repertoires from hundreds of donors and added high-resolution HLA genotyping to study TCR occurrence patterns. Rather than drawing on any new phenotypic data, the later analysis identified candidate immune exposures from TCR beta sequences and the way those sequences occurred across donors. An earlier analysis of 587 of the donors applied high-throughput TCR beta sequencing to assess whether each TCR beta V gene segment acted as functional or pseudogenic. Donor age, sex, ethnicity and CMV serostatus were collected together with the repertoire data. Genome-wide SNP genotypes for about three fifths of the roughly 700 donors were used in a later genetic analysis, which treated that subset as a discovery cohort. Every discovery cohort repertoire had been produced on one sequencing platform. Class I and class II HLA loci were covered by the typing at four-digit resolution. Typing coverage varied by locus: about 629-640 donors for A, B, C, DRB1 and DQB1; 522 for DQA1; approximately 610 for DPA1; 400 to 480 for DPB1. Because of strong linkage in the cohort, a few DR-DQ haplotypes were treated as single units for association and clustering. Among several hundred genotyped donors of the cohort, an average of roughly 230,000 unique TCR beta nucleotide sequences was sequenced per donor, of which roughly 18% were non-productive.

For this clone: No cognate antigen has been identified for it.

Beyond this particular receptor, the publication reports: A cluster of highly shared sequence variants was judged likely to represent a technical artifact of the sequencing pipeline. Across donors, most TCR sequences were observed very rarely, whereas some public TCRs were present in many individuals. In a later analysis, around 15,000 TCR beta sequences were associated with specific HLA alleles at a false discovery rate of 0.05. In vitro tests confirmed that a few of the cytomegalovirus-associated TCR beta chains recognize cytomegalovirus antigens. A further reported finding was that TCR beta sequences accurately predicted the HLA-A and HLA-B alleles for most subjects in the first cohort. Assigning TCR associations to individual alleles was difficult when HLA alleles, especially DR and DQ, strongly co-occurred. Some IMGT-functional V segments, including TRBV6-2 and TRBV6-3, could not be distinguished by the 87-base-pair reads and were therefore excluded. In the study, some 160 TCR beta chains were listed as associated with cytomegalovirus. Roughly uniform sequencing depth across donors was assumed in presence/absence analyses, although this assumption may not hold. Because counts were too low, seventeen rarely observed V segments, including chromosome 9 orphons, were left out of the earlier analysis of 587 of the donors. This cohort had only TCR beta chains sequenced, and the lack of alpha or paired-chain data limited which features could be detected. A later analysis found that most CMV-associated TCR beta chains appeared HLA-restricted, with HLA associations seemingly driven largely by CMV exposure. The classifier was reported to diagnose cytomegalovirus status with high specificity and sensitivity in both the original cohort and the validation cohort. A later analysis reported that several top co-occurrence clusters appeared linked to parvovirus B19, influenza, CMV and Epstein-Barr virus. HLA typing was unavailable for some donors at each locus, so association tests used only the typed subset. Correlated functional status among segregating V segments might reflect linkage disequilibrium, but an unknown experimental factor could not be ruled out. In a later analysis, HLA-associated TCR beta chains were found to be more clonally expanded and to have lower generation probabilities than equally common non-associated chains. In a later analysis, the rate of TCR association differed among HLA loci, with DRB1 alleles having the most associated TCRs and HLA-C alleles having the fewest. Broadly in line with IMGT annotations, most TCR beta V segments showed up in productive rearrangements about 87% or about 30% of the time in an earlier analysis of some 590 of the donors. The only immune exposure information available for the cohort was CMV serostatus. The authors suggested that the approach could potentially be extended to other disease states and immunological phenotypes. A later genetic analysis reported fewer N-insertions in productive TCRs among donors in an Asian-associated ancestry cluster than the roughly 640-donor mean. A later genetic analysis associated a missense DCLRE1C variant with V-gene and J-gene trimming of TCR beta chains, and an independent cohort replicated the association.

The receptor library was made with the immunoSEQ multiplex PCR assay. The multiplex PCR relied on a mix of 60 forward primers for TCR Vbeta segments and 13 reverse primers for TCR Jbeta segments. A multiplex PCR assay on genomic DNA amplified the CDR3 region of rearranged TCR beta genes. Amplified TCR beta libraries were sequenced as 87-base-pair reads on the Illumina HiSeq System. Concerning the study's data processing: A later analysis tallied roughly 78 million unique TCR beta chains across the approximately 670 repertoires, and approximately 9.9 million of those chains were shared by two or more donors. Raw reads were error-corrected and collapsed into unique sequences with a nearest-neighbor algorithm that merged closely related sequences to remove PCR and sequencing errors. Alignment of CDR3 sequences to IMGT reference sequences was used to assign V, D and J gene segments. For a sequence to be retained, a match of at least six nucleotides was required to both a V gene segment and a J gene segment. Rearrangements were classified as productive when the CDR3 lacked stop codons and remained in frame with V and J, and all other rearrangements were classified as non-productive. Following IMGT convention, CDR3 was defined as the stretch from the second conserved V-encoded cysteine up to the conserved J-encoded phenylalanine. In an earlier analysis of around 540 of the donors, sequences lacking an unambiguous match to a single V gene segment were excluded. An earlier analysis of a few hundred of the donors called V segments functional above 56.7% productive rearrangements and segregating when the between-donor standard deviation exceeded 5%. To diagnose cytomegalovirus status from the catalog of TCR beta chain sequences, a statistical classification framework was built. In a later analysis, V and J genes were assigned by comparing TCR nucleotide sequences against IMGT/GENE-DB human TR gene sequences. In a later analysis, CDR3 sequences and most-parsimonious VDJ recombination scenarios were assigned using the TCRdist pipeline. In a later analysis, every TCR beta chain was defined by the combination of its CDR3 amino acid sequence and its V-gene family, and reads without a unique V-gene family were dropped. A later analysis removed nearly 600 highly shared, low-generation-probability nucleotide sequences to deal with suspected cross-contamination and a sequencing artifact. In a later analysis, a clonal expansion index for each public chain was calculated from normalized within-repertoire ranks of inferred template counts. In a later analysis, generation probabilities were computed using a VDJ recombination model fitted to out-of-frame rearrangements, and the results were checked against IGoR. In a later analysis, TCR-TCR, TCR-HLA and TCR-CMV co-occurrence was scored with hypergeometric tests, and a repertoire-size bias correction was applied to TCR pairs. A later analysis estimated false discovery rates by permuting HLA or CMV assignments 20 times. In a later analysis, co-occurring TCRs were grouped using DBSCAN, and TCRdist sequence similarity was added for clustering within HLA-allele-positive subsets. Repertoires with fewer than 30,000 or more than 120,000 public chains were left out of co-occurrence clustering, as were five repertoires with anomalous nucleotide sharing. The table comes from immuneACCESS by way of TCRdb, which keeps in-frame sequences with V and J called. Part of the clones is missing from these tables; in studies checked, under half for an unresolved V gene and the rest for unknown reasons. V, J and clone size are taken as reported in that table, and D and trimming were inferred from the DNA itself. The sample table includes 38,000 or so clones. Under 8% of the sample is in the top ten clones.

V loses 0 bases, J loses 3 bases, and the germline ends lie 14 bases apart. The CDR3 contains 16 residues, cysteine and phenylalanine counted. CDR3 DNA is the only sequence kept; it has 48 bases, read in frame from the first base. CDR1 is given as LGHNA and CDR2 as YNFKEQ, both from the germline V gene. The cohort consisted of approximately 690 healthy bone marrow donors. Cohort members were all nominally healthy when sampled, although unrecorded immune exposures were likely present. The donor tested CMV seronegative, placing the donor among the 352 seronegative members of the cohort. Every donor gave a peripheral blood sample, and the peripheral blood mononuclear cells from that sample were used for TCR beta sequencing. The Qiagen DNeasy Blood Extraction Kit was used to extract genomic DNA from the blood cell samples.

This receptor was identified in a young man in good health and CMV-seronegative. The sample comprised PBMCs. Rearrangement joined TRBV4-2 to TRBJ1-2; TRBD1 might be the D gene, on 5 matching bases. The CDR3 here reads CASSQEKGAFDYGYTF. The DNA is TGTGCCAGCAGCCAAGAAAAAGGGGCATTCGACTATGGCTACACCTTC.